Listed below are T cell receptor beta chains from one sample, sequenced in a study of blood T cell repertoires in COVID-19. Assay used: immunoSEQ multiplex PCR; TCRdb lists only in-frame clones, some missing. This sample has 110,000 to 150,000 clones, with around 72% found just once. Sequenced: peripheral blood. Receptors were obtained from a woman in her sixties or seventies with acute or convalescent COVID-19. CDR3s include the opening cysteine and the closing phenylalanine or tryptophan. Each record gives: clone size, D gene, V gene, J gene, CDR3 protein, CDR3 DNA. D genes are given only for firm matches. A clone size is listed for some rows: how often the clone was seen (once, few, many), or a class if it is expanded.

clone size: once
D gene: TRBD1
V gene: TRBV3-1/TRBV3-2
J gene: TRBJ1-2
CDR3 protein: CASSSLRDRGGGYTF
CDR3 DNA: TGTGCCAGCAGCTCTCTCCGGGACAGGGGGGGTGGCTACACCTTC

clone size: once
D gene: .
V gene: TRBV7-8
J gene: TRBJ2-1
CDR3 protein: CASSPYNYNEQFF
CDR3 DNA: TGTGCCAGCAGCCCCTATAACTACAATGAGCAGTTCTTC

clone size: .
D gene: .
V gene: TRBV16
J gene: TRBJ1-2
CDR3 protein: CASSQLNRGRTSYGYTF
CDR3 DNA: TGTGCCAGCAGCCAATTGAATAGGGGAAGGACGAGCTATGGCTACACCTTC

clone size: .
D gene: .
V gene: TRBV7-9
J gene: TRBJ2-1
CDR3 protein: CASSLDGTPYNEQFF
CDR3 DNA: TGTGCCAGCAGCTTAGACGGGACTCCTTACAATGAGCAGTTCTTC

clone size: .
D gene: .
V gene: TRBV2
J gene: TRBJ1-5
CDR3 protein: CASTGSPNQPQHF
CDR3 DNA: TGTGCCAGCACGGGGTCGCCTAATCAGCCCCAGCATTTT

clone size: once
D gene: TRBD2
V gene: TRBV6-5
J gene: TRBJ2-7
CDR3 protein: CASLYLAGVTEQYF
CDR3 DNA: TGTGCCAGCCTTTACCTAGCGGGAGTTACCGAGCAGTACTTC

clone size: .
D gene: TRBD2
V gene: TRBV5-1
J gene: TRBJ2-7
CDR3 protein: CASSLNLGGGDEQYF
CDR3 DNA: TGCGCCAGCAGCCTAAACCTGGGCGGGGGTGACGAGCAGTACTTC

clone size: .
D gene: .
V gene: TRBV28
J gene: TRBJ2-2
CDR3 protein: CASSFSSSPTINTGELFF
CDR3 DNA: TGTGCCAGCAGTTTTTCATCTAGTCCAACTATTAACACCGGGGAGCTGTTTTTT

clone size: few
D gene: .
V gene: TRBV6-5
J gene: TRBJ1-5
CDR3 protein: CASSQGGNQPQHF
CDR3 DNA: TGTGCCAGCAGCCAGGGAGGGAATCAGCCCCAGCATTTT

clone size: .
D gene: TRBD1
V gene: TRBV5-1
J gene: TRBJ1-1
CDR3 protein: CASSLDDRENTEAFF
CDR3 DNA: TGCGCCAGCAGCTTGGACGACAGGGAGAACACTGAAGCTTTCTTT

clone size: .
D gene: .
V gene: TRBV12-3/TRBV12-4
J gene: TRBJ2-5
CDR3 protein: CASSSAGHKYF
CDR3 DNA: TGTGCCAGCAGTTCCGCCGGACATAAGTACTTC

clone size: .
D gene: TRBD1
V gene: TRBV4-2
J gene: TRBJ1-6
CDR3 protein: CASSPKGADNSPLHF
CDR3 DNA: TGTGCCAGCAGCCCAAAGGGGGCGGATAATTCACCCCTCCACTTT

clone size: .
D gene: TRBD1
V gene: TRBV7-9
J gene: TRBJ2-3
CDR3 protein: CASSLDLGGNTQYF
CDR3 DNA: TGTGCCAGCAGCTTAGATTTAGGGGGCAATACGCAGTATTTT

clone size: .
D gene: TRBD2
V gene: TRBV9
J gene: TRBJ2-7
CDR3 protein: CASSEIGREGEQYF
CDR3 DNA: TGTGCCAGCAGCGAAATCGGCAGGGAGGGCGAGCAGTACTTC

clone size: .
D gene: .
V gene: TRBV5-1
J gene: TRBJ2-3
CDR3 protein: CASSLATAVSTDTQYF
CDR3 DNA: TGCGCCAGCAGCTTGGCCACAGCGGTTAGCACAGATACGCAGTATTTT

clone size: .
D gene: .
V gene: TRBV29-1
J gene: TRBJ2-5
CDR3 protein: CSVEDLGRGDQETQYF
CDR3 DNA: TGCAGCGTTGAAGATCTGGGCAGGGGAGACCAAGAGACCCAGTACTTC

clone size: .
D gene: .
V gene: TRBV30
J gene: TRBJ1-2
CDR3 protein: CAWSVSLHPSRGYTF
CDR3 DNA: TGTGCCTGGAGTGTTTCCCTTCATCCCTCGAGAGGCTACACCTTC

clone size: .
D gene: .
V gene: TRBV19
J gene: TRBJ2-7
CDR3 protein: CASRGEDYEQYF
CDR3 DNA: TGTGCCAGTAGAGGGGAGGACTACGAGCAGTACTTC

clone size: .
D gene: .
V gene: TRBV6-5
J gene: TRBJ1-2
CDR3 protein: CASRPPRGSLYGYTF
CDR3 DNA: TGTGCCAGCAGGCCACCTAGGGGAAGCCTCTATGGCTACACCTTC

clone size: .
D gene: .
V gene: TRBV7-2
J gene: TRBJ1-5
CDR3 protein: CASSTVERGPQHF
CDR3 DNA: TGTGCCAGCAGCACCGTGGAGCGGGGGCCCCAGCATTTT

clone size: .
D gene: TRBD2
V gene: TRBV6-5
J gene: TRBJ2-2
CDR3 protein: CASSRGLAGSGELFF
CDR3 DNA: TGTGCCAGCAGTCGCGGACTAGCGGGGTCCGGGGAGCTGTTTTTT

clone size: .
D gene: TRBD2
V gene: TRBV11-2
J gene: TRBJ2-1
CDR3 protein: CASSLGLAGGQNEQFF
CDR3 DNA: TGTGCCAGCAGCTTAGGACTAGCGGGAGGGCAGAATGAGCAGTTCTTC

clone size: .
D gene: TRBD1
V gene: TRBV28
J gene: TRBJ2-5
CDR3 protein: CASSSAVGTGPIETQYF
CDR3 DNA: TGTGCCAGCAGTTCGGCCGTGGGGACAGGGCCAATAGAGACCCAGTACTTC

clone size: .
D gene: .
V gene: TRBV28
J gene: TRBJ2-3
CDR3 protein: CASSPDSEGSTDTQYF
CDR3 DNA: TGTGCCAGCAGCCCCGATTCTGAGGGTTCCACAGATACGCAGTATTTT

clone size: .
D gene: .
V gene: TRBV25-1
J gene: TRBJ1-2
CDR3 protein: CASSAGSYGYTF
CDR3 DNA: TGTGCCAGCAGTGCGGGGTCCTATGGCTACACCTTC

clone size: .
D gene: TRBD1
V gene: TRBV9
J gene: TRBJ1-2
CDR3 protein: CASSSRHRGRIYGYTF
CDR3 DNA: TGTGCCAGCAGCTCACGACACAGGGGGCGCATCTATGGCTACACCTTC

clone size: once
D gene: .
V gene: TRBV2
J gene: TRBJ2-1
CDR3 protein: CATRGAGLDNEQFF
CDR3 DNA: TGTGCCACCCGCGGGGCGGGATTGGACAATGAGCAGTTCTTC

clone size: .
D gene: TRBD1
V gene: TRBV5-5
J gene: TRBJ2-5
CDR3 protein: CASSLPTGATTQYF
CDR3 DNA: TGTGCCAGCAGCTTACCCACAGGGGCAACGACCCAGTACTTC

clone size: .
D gene: TRBD2
V gene: TRBV4-1
J gene: TRBJ2-5
CDR3 protein: CASSHKLAEETQYF
CDR3 DNA: TGCGCCAGCAGCCACAAACTAGCGGAAGAGACCCAGTACTTC

clone size: .
D gene: .
V gene: TRBV19
J gene: TRBJ1-2
CDR3 protein: CASSIVSGLYTF
CDR3 DNA: TGTGCCAGTAGTATAGTATCGGGACTCTACACCTTC

clone size: .
D gene: .
V gene: TRBV19
J gene: TRBJ1-2
CDR3 protein: CASRLGDYGYTF
CDR3 DNA: TGTGCCTCCCGCCTGGGCGACTATGGCTACACCTTC

clone size: .
D gene: TRBD1
V gene: TRBV7-9
J gene: TRBJ2-7
CDR3 protein: CASSLTGVTYEQYF
CDR3 DNA: TGTGCCAGCAGCTTAACAGGGGTCACCTACGAGCAGTACTTC

clone size: .
D gene: .
V gene: TRBV28
J gene: TRBJ1-5
CDR3 protein: CASSRAGQPQHF
CDR3 DNA: TGTGCCAGCAGTCGCGCGGGACAGCCCCAGCATTTT